This T cell receptor (beta chain) was captured by sequencing in a study of blood T cell repertoires in COVID-19 (dated by TCRdb to about 2020). For context, the study as a whole: Samples covering the acute and convalescent phases of COVID-19 were provided by collaborators in the United States, Italy and Spain. The samples were drawn from two sources: the first 160 participants of the ongoing ImmuneRACE study, and 1,254 subjects contributed by 6 global collaborators. Nearly every sample came with metadata listing a de-identified subject ID, COVID-19 status, age in years and sex. The repertoires were made available in a free public database intended to serve as a resource for research on the immune response to SARS-CoV-2. HLA class I and class II types, where available, came from metadata supplied by the sample provider rather than from assay-based typing. Subjects who had been exposed to COVID-19, were actively infected with it, or had recovered from it provided the deeply sampled blood TCRbeta repertoires that made up the dataset. The prospective study material was composed of cDNA or gDNA derived from T cells, B-cell-depleted T cells, or PBMCs.

TCRbeta CDR3 regions were amplified from genomic DNA by means of the immunoSEQ Assay, a bias-controlled multiplex PCR. Per the authors' processing: Within the assay, amplification of reference gene primers was used to estimate how many nucleated cells each sample contained. To quantify the absolute abundance of each unique TCRbeta CDR3 rearrangement, sequence reads were collapsed and filtered. For each sample, productive Simpson clonality was calculated as the square root of Simpson's diversity index over productive rearrangements. TCRdb took over this immuneACCESS table, retaining in-frame rearrangements with V and J assigned. Such tables are incomplete; in checked studies, under half of the missing clones stem from an unresolved V gene, and the remainder is unexplained. From that table come the V and J calls and clone size; the DNA was used to work out D and trimming. The sample profile shows 220,000 or so clones; 80% to 85% of them were found once. About 2.3% of the sample is taken by the ten largest.

The collaborating institutions used their own protocols to collect whole blood in K2EDTA tubes. For TCRbeta analysis, collaborator samples were shipped as frozen whole blood, as isolated PBMCs, or as DNA extracted from either sample type. Results and caveats for the whole study, not just this receptor: Clinical and demographic metadata were provided uncurated, with the amount varying by source and participant.

This clone is a singleton in its sample. Its antigen has not been determined. No much larger clonotype is one base removed from it; base qualities were not supplied. The CDR3 covers 14 residues, taking in both the cysteine and the phenylalanine. Only the CDR3 DNA is retained, 42 bases long and in frame from the first base. The germline V gene yields MNHNS for CDR1 and SASEGT for CDR2. V is reduced by 3 bases and J by 7 bases, leaving a spacing of 15 bases between them. The chain couples TRBV6-1 to TRBJ2-5; TRBD2 is a possible D gene, resting on 5 matching bases. This receptor was taken from an older woman with acute or convalescent COVID-19. The specimen was peripheral blood. CDR3 reads: CASSDASGTGTQYF. The DNA is TGTGCCAGCAGTGACGCAAGCGGTACTGGGACCCAGTACTTC.